The rows below give T cell receptor beta chains drawn from one sample of a study of blood T cells in healthy people across ages. TCRdb re-derived calls from the 5' RACE reads in MiXCR, one entry per CDR3 protein. The sample lists roughly 800,000 distinct CDR3 sequences; 55% to 75% were seen once. The sample was blood. Receptors were obtained from a man under 40 in good health. The CDR3 runs from the conserved cysteine through the conserved F or W. The order of the fields is D gene, V gene, CDR3 length, J gene, CDR3 protein. D genes are given only for firm matches.

-	TRBV5-1	14	TRBJ2-3	CASSLGSGADTQYF
-	TRBV20-1	14	TRBJ1-2	CSASRQEANYGYTF
-	TRBV7-2	15	TRBJ1-2	CASSLRLGGLGGYTF
-	TRBV7-2	14	TRBJ1-5	CASSSTWGNQPQHF
-	TRBV6-5	18	TRBJ1-3	CASSYSRSRDHSGNTIYF
-	TRBV10-3	10	TRBJ2-3	CATKEDTQYF
TRBD1	TRBV6-5	13	TRBJ2-3	CANSGQGPGTQYF
-	TRBV20-1	14	TRBJ1-2	CSARGGGGNYGYTF
-	TRBV6-5	13	TRBJ1-2	CASSNRRESGYTF
-	TRBV6-5	17	TRBJ2-6	CASSYSMAGFGANVLTF
-	TRBV29-1	14	TRBJ2-1	CSVGQGPPRNEQFF
-	TRBV4-1	16	TRBJ2-5	CASSQGAGEIQETQYF
-	TRBV4-2	12	TRBJ2-2	CASSQGYRELFF
-	TRBV25-1	16	TRBJ1-6	CASKRAAAPINSPLHF
-	TRBV10-3	14	-	CAISVSWGDETQYF
-	TRBV7-2	14	TRBJ2-4	CASSLGGSPMIQYF
-	TRBV7-2	15	TRBJ2-5	CASSPYGSDQETQYF
-	TRBV6-2/TRBV6-3	12	TRBJ2-7	CASSYGIDEQYF
-	TRBV29-1	14	TRBJ1-1	CSVFGGEMNTEAFF
-	TRBV29-1	16	TRBJ2-3	CSASSGRVAGTDTQYF
TRBD1	TRBV2	15	TRBJ1-4	CASSGTTGSDEKLFF
-	TRBV2	15	-	CASRPWDWGRETQYF
TRBD1	TRBV28	15	TRBJ2-7	CASSLTGTGAYEQYF
TRBD1	TRBV7-2	17	TRBJ2-5	CASSHKGAGRGVETQYF
-	TRBV7-9	15	TRBJ1-1	CASSLEVQGGTEAFF
TRBD2	TRBV30	16	TRBJ2-5	CAWSLAGVGIQETQYF
-	TRBV20-1	15	TRBJ2-7	CSARVTHKSSYEQYF
-	TRBV20-1	14	TRBJ1-1	CSARDRAGYTKAFF
TRBD1	TRBV9	14	TRBJ2-7	CASSATGGSDEQYF
TRBD1	TRBV28	19	TRBJ1-5	CASRIEQGAGGYSNQPQHF
TRBD2	TRBV9	18	TRBJ2-1	CASSARRGLAGLYNEQFF
-	TRBV7-6	15	TRBJ1-1	CASSLVGGWGTEAFF
TRBD1	TRBV10-2	13	TRBJ1-1	CASTQDRDTEAFF
-	TRBV7-8	14	TRBJ2-7	CASSSGESYYEQYF
-	TRBV30	12	TRBJ2-7	CAWRQTAYEQYF
-	TRBV4-2	15	TRBJ2-5	CASSQVEARGETQYF
-	TRBV7-2	16	TRBJ2-3	CASSLGVSRAIDTQYF
TRBD1	TRBV6-2/TRBV6-3	14	TRBJ2-7	CASYTGTGDYEQYF
TRBD2	TRBV28	19	TRBJ2-1	CASSWLAGGPILGSDEQFF
-	TRBV6-1	19	TRBJ2-5	CASSEWNGVRGGTYNEQYF
TRBD2	TRBV12-3/TRBV12-4	19	TRBJ2-1	CASSLVKTSGRSSYNEQFF
-	TRBV19	15	TRBJ2-1	CATALGFASYNEQFF
-	TRBV7-2	14	TRBJ1-5	CASSVQGGKQPQHF
TRBD2	TRBV6-5	16	TRBJ2-5	CASSYSGSLYQETQYF
TRBD2	TRBV7-2	15	-	CASSLRLAGNNEQYF
-	TRBV7-8	13	TRBJ2-7	CASSLTPSYEQYF
TRBD1	TRBV6-6	15	TRBJ2-5	CASSTPDRVGETQYF
TRBD1	TRBV29-1	11	TRBJ2-7	CSVETGYEQYF